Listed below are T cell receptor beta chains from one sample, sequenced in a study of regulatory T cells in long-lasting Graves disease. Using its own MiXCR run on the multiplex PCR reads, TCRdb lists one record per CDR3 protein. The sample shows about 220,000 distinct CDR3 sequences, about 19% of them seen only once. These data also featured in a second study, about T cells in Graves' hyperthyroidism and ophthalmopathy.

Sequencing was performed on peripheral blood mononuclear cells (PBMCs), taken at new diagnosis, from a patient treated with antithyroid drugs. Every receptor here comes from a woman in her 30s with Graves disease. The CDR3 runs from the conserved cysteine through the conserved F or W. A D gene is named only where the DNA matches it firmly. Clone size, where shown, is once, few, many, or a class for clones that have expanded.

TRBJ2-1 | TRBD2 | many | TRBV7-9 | CASSYPGLGYNEQFF | TGTGCCAGCAGCTACCCGGGACTAGGCTACAATGAGCAGTTCTTC
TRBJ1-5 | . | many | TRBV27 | CASSFTGGGNQPQHF | TGTGCCAGCAGCTTCACGGGGGGAGGCAATCAGCCCCAGCATTTT
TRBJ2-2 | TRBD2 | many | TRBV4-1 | CASSQSGRAGVELFF | TGCGCCAGCAGCCAAAGCGGGAGGGCCGGAGTGGAGCTGTTTTTT
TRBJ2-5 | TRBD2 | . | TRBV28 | CASRQPGLAVQETQYF | TGTGCCAGCAGACAGCCGGGACTAGCGGTCCAAGAGACCCAGTACTTC
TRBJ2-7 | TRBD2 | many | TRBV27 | CASTRTSGWSEQYF | TGTGCCAGCACCCGGACTAGCGGGTGGTCAGAGCAGTACTTC
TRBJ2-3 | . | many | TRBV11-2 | CASSFVGGRADTQYF | TGTGCCAGCAGTTTTGTGGGTGGAAGGGCGGATACGCAGTATTTT
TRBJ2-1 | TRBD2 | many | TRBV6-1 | CASTRLAGYNEQFF | TGTGCCAGCACGAGGCTAGCGGGATACAATGAGCAGTTCTTC
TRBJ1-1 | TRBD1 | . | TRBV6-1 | CASSPGQDLLMNTEAFF | TGTGCCAGCAGCCCGGGACAGGATCTCCTCATGAACACTGAAGCTTTCTTT
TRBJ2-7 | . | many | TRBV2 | CASSVKRGVAEQYF | TGTGCCAGCAGTGTGAAACGGGGTGTTGCCGAGCAGTACTTC
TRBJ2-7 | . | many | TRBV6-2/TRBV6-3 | CASGTSGAYEQYF | TGTGCCAGCGGTACGTCAGGGGCCTACGAGCAGTACTTC
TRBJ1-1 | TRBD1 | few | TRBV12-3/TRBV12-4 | CASSPTPGQGLGTEAFF | TGTGCCAGCAGTCCCACGCCGGGACAGGGCTTGGGCACTGAAGCTTTCTTT
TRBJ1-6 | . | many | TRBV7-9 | CASGRAFSYNSPLHF | TGTGCCAGCGGCCGGGCGTTCTCCTATAATTCACCCCTCCACTTT
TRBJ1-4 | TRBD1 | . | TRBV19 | CASSMGQVDEKLFF | TGTGCCAGTAGTATGGGACAGGTGGATGAAAAACTGTTTTTT
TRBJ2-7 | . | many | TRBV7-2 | CASSLGDWYRDEQYF | TGTGCCAGCAGCTTAGGGGACTGGTATCGGGACGAGCAGTACTTC
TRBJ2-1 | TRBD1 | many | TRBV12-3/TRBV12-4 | CASSFRDRGVDEQFF | TGTGCCAGCAGTTTCCGGGACAGGGGGGTCGATGAGCAGTTCTTC
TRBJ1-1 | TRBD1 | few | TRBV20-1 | CSAPGQGRVAEASF | TGCAGTGCACCGGGACAGGGAAGGGTTGCTGAAGCTTCCTTT
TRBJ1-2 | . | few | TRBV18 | CASSLGRGYTF | TGTGCCAGCTCACTCGGGCGGGGCTACACCTTC
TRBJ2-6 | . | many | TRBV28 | CASSWAGQTTSGANVLTF | TGTGCCAGCAGTTGGGCGGGACAAACCACTAGTGGGGCCAACGTCCTGACTTTC
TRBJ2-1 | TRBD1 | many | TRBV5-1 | CASSPGTGYNEQFF | TGCGCCAGCAGCCCCGGGACAGGTTACAATGAGCAGTTCTTC
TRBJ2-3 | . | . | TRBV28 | CASSLLKGSLYF | TGTGCCAGCAGTTTATTAAAGGGGAGTCTGTATTTT
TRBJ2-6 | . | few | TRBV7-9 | CASSNRASGANVLTF | TGTGCCAGCAGCAACAGGGCCTCTGGGGCCAACGTCCTGACTTTC
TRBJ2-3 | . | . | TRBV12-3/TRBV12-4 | CASGFLGTGTQYF | TGTGCCAGCGGGTTTTTGGGCACAGGTACGCAGTATTTT
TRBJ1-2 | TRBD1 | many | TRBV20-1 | CSARDRDRQGATLNYGYTF | TGCAGTGCTAGAGACAGGGATCGACAGGGGGCCACTTTGAACTATGGCTACACCTTC
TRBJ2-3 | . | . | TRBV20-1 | CSATKTGQGGDTQYF | TGCAGTGCTACAAAGACAGGCCAGGGTGGAGATACGCAGTATTTT
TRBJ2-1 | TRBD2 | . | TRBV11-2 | CASSFHRATSGRGEQFF | TGTGCCAGCAGCTTTCACCGCGCGACTAGCGGGAGGGGTGAGCAGTTCTTC
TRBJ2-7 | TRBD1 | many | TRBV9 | CASSVGSGTGDYEQYF | TGTGCCAGCAGCGTAGGGTCCGGGACAGGGGACTACGAGCAGTACTTC
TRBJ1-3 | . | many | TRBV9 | CASSPWGAGNTIYF | TGTGCCAGCAGCCCGTGGGGGGCTGGAAACACCATATATTTT
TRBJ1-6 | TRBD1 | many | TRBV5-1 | CASSTGRPDRGFNSPLHF | TGCGCCAGCAGCACCGGTCGGCCGGACAGGGGGTTCAATTCACCCCTCCACTTT
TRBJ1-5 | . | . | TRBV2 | CASSAHMKQPQHF | TGTGCCAGCAGTGCACATATGAAGCAGCCCCAGCATTTT
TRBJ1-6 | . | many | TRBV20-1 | CSARARQGGSPLHF | TGCAGTGCTAGAGCGAGGCAGGGAGGATCACCCCTCCACTTT
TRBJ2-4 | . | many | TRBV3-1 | CASSQVPGEGAKNIQYF | TGTGCCAGCAGCCAAGTTCCAGGTGAGGGGGCCAAAAACATTCAGTACTTC
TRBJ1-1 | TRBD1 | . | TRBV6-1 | CASTHRGNTEAFF | TGTGCCAGCACCCACAGGGGCAACACTGAAGCTTTCTTT
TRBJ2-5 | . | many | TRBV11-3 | CASSFGVWLARQETQYF | TGTGCCAGCAGCTTTGGGGTTTGGCTAGCGCGCCAAGAGACCCAGTACTTC
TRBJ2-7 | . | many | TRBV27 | CASSSQNPGNEQYF | TGTGCCAGCAGTTCCCAGAACCCTGGTAATGAGCAGTACTTC
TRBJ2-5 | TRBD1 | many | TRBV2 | CASSVDRGGTQYF | TGTGCCAGCAGTGTGGACAGGGGTGGGACCCAGTACTTC
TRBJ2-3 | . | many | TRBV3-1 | CASSQGDTQYF | TGTGCCAGCAGCCAAGGAGATACGCAGTATTTT
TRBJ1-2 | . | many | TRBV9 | CASSVARDRGGGYGYTF | TGTGCCAGCAGCGTAGCCAGGGACCGCGGTGGGGGGTACGGCTACACCTTC
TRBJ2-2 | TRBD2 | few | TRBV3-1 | CASTPSAGGAPGELFF | TGTGCCAGCACGCCTTCGGCGGGGGGCGCCCCCGGGGAGCTGTTTTTT
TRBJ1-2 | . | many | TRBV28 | CASSRQASNYGYTF | TGTGCCAGCAGTCGACAGGCTTCTAACTATGGCTACACCTTC
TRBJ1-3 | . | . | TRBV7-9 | CASSLDLSGNTIYF | TGTGCCAGCAGCTTAGACCTCTCTGGAAACACCATATATTTT
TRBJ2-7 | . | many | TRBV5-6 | CASSLLQGKTYEQYF | TGTGCCAGCAGCTTGCTGCAGGGTAAAACCTACGAGCAGTACTTC
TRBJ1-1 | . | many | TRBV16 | CASSSPGAYAEAFF | TGTGCCAGCAGCTCGCCGGGGGCGTACGCTGAAGCTTTCTTT
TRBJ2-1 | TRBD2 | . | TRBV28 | CASRGLAGVGNEQFF | TGTGCCAGCAGGGGACTAGCGGGAGTCGGCAATGAGCAGTTCTTC